Presented here are 23 T cell receptor beta chains from one specimen sequenced in a study of T cells in Graves' hyperthyroidism and ophthalmopathy. Researchers took RNA transcripts and amplified the TCR beta CDR3 regions from them. RT-PCR in the first round (using the HTBI primer set) targeted the TCR CDR3. TCRdb re-derived calls from the multiplex PCR reads in MiXCR, one entry per CDR3 protein. The data hold fewer than 650,000 distinct CDR3 sequences, with 13% to 15% observed a single time. The sequenced sample consisted of blood. The origin of the receptors is a woman between 18 and 30 years old with Graves' ophthalmopathy.

The chain carries TRBV19 and TRBJ2-3; 9 bases are shared with TRBD2. CDR1 LNHDA and CDR2 SQIVND come from the germline V gene (reference sequence). V was pared by 5 bases and J by 2 bases, with 11 bases of the junction left unmatched. This CDR3 has 17 residues. The CDR3 here is CASSLRPTSGFTDTQYF. CDR3 nucleotides: TGTGCCAGTAGTCTACGTCCGACTAGCGGATTCACAGATACGCAGTATTTT.

The count of this clonotype is one. This may be a read error: a much more frequent sequence differs by one nucleotide. This sequence joins TRBV11-2 and TRBJ2-5, with 7 positions matching TRBD2. V dropped 0 bases and J dropped 2; count of bases not matched to a gene: 3. Germline CDR1 and CDR2: SGHAT and FQNNGV. CDR3 length: 15 amino acids. CDR3 nucleotides: TGTGCCAGCAGCTTAGAGGCTAGCGGACAAGAGACCCAGTACTTC. Translated, it gives CASSLEASGQETQYF.

This clonotype was observed a few times. The chain carries TRBV10-3 and TRBJ1-4, with D perhaps TRBD1 (5 bases). This CDR3 has 15 residues. Deletions cut 3 bases from V and 9 bases from J, with 17 bases between. The germline CDR1 and CDR2 sequences are ENHRY and SYGVKD. CDR3 sequence: CAISDGGMGVQKLFF. The CDR3 bases are TGTGCCATCAGTGACGGGGGGATGGGCGTTCAAAAACTGTTTTTT.

The J gene is TRBJ1-6, the V gene TRBV19; maybe TRBD1 (5 bases). Germline CDR1 is LNHDA and CDR2 is SQIVND (reference sequence). V gave up 10 bases and J gave up 14 bases, with 24 bases separating them. This CDR3 comprises 14 residues. The DNA for the CDR3 is TGTGCCACCTCGGGACGAATCCCCAGTTCGGCCCTCCACTTT. This sequence encodes CATSGRIPSSALHF.

This clonotype was counted many times. The J gene is TRBJ1-1, the V gene TRBV6-2 or TRBV6-3; no clear D gene. V shed 2 bases and J shed 8 bases, with 12 bases lying between them. The CDR3 spans 13 residues. Germline assignment: CDR1 MNHEY and CDR2 SVGEGT. The CDR3 sequence: CASSYRLTIEAFF. The CDR3, as DNA: TGTGCCAGCAGTTACCGCCTGACGATAGAAGCTTTCTTT.

This clonotype was detected many times. The J gene is TRBJ2-1, the V gene TRBV6-5; TRBD1 matches at 7 bases. The J segment lost 0 bases and the V segment lost 0 bases, leaving 2 bases of the junction unmatched. The CDR3 length is 16 residues. Germline lookup yields CDR1 MNHEY and CDR2 SVGAGI. The CDR3 is CASSYSGTDSYNEQFF. CDR3 DNA: TGTGCCAGCAGTTACTCGGGGACAGACTCCTACAATGAGCAGTTCTTC.

This clonotype occurred many times. V is TRBV30 and J is TRBJ2-1, with a possible D match to TRBD2 (5 bases). There are 14 residues in the CDR3. V lost 4 bases and J lost 1, with 11 bases in between. The V gene's germline CDR1 is GTSNPN and CDR2 SVGIG (reference sequence). As DNA, the CDR3 is TGTGCCTGGAATTTGGGCGGGTCCTACAATGAGCAGTTCTTC. It encodes CAWNLGGSYNEQFF.

J is TRBJ2-3 and V is TRBV7-3; 7 bases are shared with TRBD2. CDR1 SGHTA and CDR2 FQGTGA come from the germline V gene. The CDR3 consists of 17 residues. CDR3 loop: CASGLVLGGSGADTQYF. In DNA form, the CDR3 reads TGTGCTAGTGGTTTGGTGCTCGGCGGGAGTGGTGCAGATACGCAGTATTTT.

This clonotype was recorded many times. The chain recombines TRBV20-1 with TRBJ2-5; possibly TRBD1 for D (5 bases). The CDR3 has 14 residues. Trimming took off 7 bases at V and 2 bases at J, with 17 bases between the two ends. The germline V gene encodes CDR1 DFQATT and CDR2 SNEGSKA (reference sequence). Written as DNA, the CDR3 is TGCAGTGTGGAACTCCAGGGCCGGCAAGAGACCCAGTACTTC. Encoded protein: CSVELQGRQETQYF.

There are a few counts of this clonotype. At one boundary the junction diverges from the germline segment, which might be a read error. This sequence joins TRBV7-6 and TRBJ2-5, with 7 bases matching TRBD2. This CDR3 has 13 amino acids. Germline CDR1 reads SGHVS; CDR2 reads FNYEAQ. The DNA for the CDR3 is TGTGCCAGCAGCTTAGAGGCTAGCGGTCCAGGCAACTTC. As protein: CASSLEASGPGNF.

The chain uses TRBV6-1 and TRBJ1-3; D is unresolved. Germline lookup yields CDR1 MNHNS and CDR2 SASEGT. This CDR3 contains 12 residues. V lost 6 bases to trimming and J lost 1 base, with 4 bases between them. CDR3 sequence reads: CASSQSGNTIYF. The CDR3 DNA sequence: TGTGCCAGCAGCCAATCTGGAAACACCATATATTTT.

This clonotype was counted only a few times. The chain carries TRBV4-2 and TRBJ2-3, with D unresolved. V lost 1 base, J lost 2 bases, and 16 bases lay in between. The CDR3 has 17 residues. Per germline, CDR1 LGHNA and CDR2 YNFKEQ. The CDR3 bases are TGTGCCAGCAGCCAAGTTACGACATCCGAATCCACAGATACGCAGTATTTT. It codes for CASSQVTTSESTDTQYF.

The J gene is TRBJ2-4, the V gene TRBV25-1, with TRBD1 identical over 9 bases. CDR3 length: 14 amino acids. The germline V gene has CDR1 MGHDK and CDR2 SYGVNS. The V and J ends lost 8 bases and 8 bases, in that order; junction bases with no gene match: 10. CDR3 in DNA: TGTGCCAGCGGCAAACAGGGGGCCAGGGACATTCAGTACTTC. It codes for CASGKQGARDIQYF. Variable domain in full (rest from reference TRBV25-1 and TRBJ2-4): EADIYQTPRYLVIGTGKKITLECSQTMGHDKMYWYQQDPGMELHLIHYSYGVNSTEKGDLSSESTVSRIRTEHFPLTLESARPSHTSQYLCASGKQGARDIQYFGAGTRLSVL.

This clonotype was detected ten times or more. In DNA form, the CDR3 reads TGTGCCAGCAGCTTACAGACTAGCGGAACCGGGGAGCTGTTTTTT. Amino acids: CASSLQTSGTGELFF. The chain couples TRBV7-3 to TRBJ2-2; 9 bases align to TRBD2. The CDR3 runs to 15 residues. Germline values: CDR1 SGHTA, CDR2 FQGTGA. With V trimmed by 2 bases and J by 5 bases, 3 bases remained unmatched. The full variable domain, with the rest looked up from reference TRBV7-3 and TRBJ2-2, is GAGVSQTPSNKVTEKGKYVELRCDPISGHTALYWYRQSLGQGPEFLIYFQGTGAADDSGLPNDRFFAVRPEGSVSTLKIQRTERGDSAVYLCASSLQTSGTGELFFGEGSRLTVL.

V gene TRBV20-1 combines with J gene TRBJ1-5; D gene unclear. V shed 1 base and J shed 4 bases, with 17 bases lying between them. The CDR3 runs to 16 residues. CDR1 DFQATT and CDR2 SNEGSKA come from the germline V gene (reference sequence). CDR3 residues: CSARVAAVRQNQPQHF. CDR3 in DNA: TGCAGTGCTAGAGTTGCAGCTGTAAGGCAGAATCAGCCCCAGCATTTT.

This clonotype was counted ten times or more. The chain combines TRBV11-2 with TRBJ2-3; no reliable D call. The CDR3 has 18 amino acids. Germline V CDR1 and CDR2: SGHAT, FQNNGV. The V end was cut by 5 bases, the J end by 5 bases, with 26 bases between. The CDR3: CASSLHSGPKVRVDTQYF. CDR3 coding DNA: TGTGCCAGCAGCCTACATTCGGGCCCTAAAGTAAGGGTAGATACGCAGTATTTT.

The sample holds a few counts of this clonotype. The DNA for the CDR3 is TGCGCCAGCAGTGTCGGGGCGGTCACAGATACGCAGTATTTT. This encodes CASSVGAVTDTQYF. V and J are TRBV5-1 and TRBJ2-3, with D tentatively TRBD1 or TRBD2 (5 bases each). The CDR3 spans 14 residues. Trimming left V 5 bases short and J 2 bases short, with 12 bases between. CDR1 and CDR2 from the germline V gene are SGHRS and YFSETQ. The full variable domain, its missing parts supplied by reference TRBV5-1 and TRBJ2-3, is KAGVTQTPRYLIKTRGQQVTLSCSPISGHRSVSWYQQTPGQGLQFLFEYFSETQRNKGNFPGRFSGRQFSNSRSEMNVSTLELGDSALYLCASSVGAVTDTQYFGPGTRLTVL.

At least ten counts were recorded for this clonotype. The chain employs TRBV7-9 and TRBJ2-1; D ambiguous. Between the trimmed V and J ends, which lost 4 bases and 7 bases, there was a span of 8 bases. This CDR3 has 12 amino acids. The germline gives CDR1 SEHNR, CDR2 FQNEAQ (reference sequence). The CDR3 loop reads CASSSSLNEQFF. Written as DNA, the CDR3 is TGTGCCAGCAGCTCGTCACTAAATGAGCAGTTCTTC.

In this sample, this clonotype turned up many times. The chain's CDR3 is CASSRQDLNTEAFF. The CDR3 DNA sequence: TGTGCCAGCTCTCGACAGGATCTTAACACTGAAGCTTTCTTT. The chain combines TRBV2 with TRBJ1-1; D may be TRBD1 (6 bases). Per germline, CDR1 SNHLY and CDR2 FYNNEI. Trimming stripped 8 bases from V and 2 bases from J, with 15 bases between. The CDR3 sequence is 14 residues long.

The table lists this clonotype with many counts. The V and J genes are TRBV27 and TRBJ2-5, with 7 bases fitting TRBD2. The CDR3 extends over 14 amino acids. In germline, CDR1 is MNHEY, CDR2 SMNVEV (reference sequence). V trimming: 2 bases; J trimming: 5 bases; junction bases outside the gene matches: 5. CDR3 nucleotides: TGTGCCAGCAGTTTACAGGGAGGGCGCGAGACCCAGTACTTC. Its translation is CASSLQGGRETQYF.

This clonotype was recorded many times. The chain combines TRBV4-1 with TRBJ2-7, with 11 bases that match TRBD2. Germline V gene sequence: CDR1 MGHRA, CDR2 YSYEKL. V dropped 3 bases and J dropped 3; count of bases not matched to a gene: 7. The CDR3 runs to 16 residues. CDR3: CASSQGTSGGGYEQYF. The DNA for the CDR3 is TGCGCCAGCAGCCAGGGAACTAGCGGGGGTGGCTACGAGCAGTACTTC.

The gene calls are TRBV19 and TRBJ1-1, with D tentatively TRBD1 (5 bases). The CDR3 is 13 amino acids. From germline, CDR1 is LNHDA and CDR2 SQIVND (reference sequence). V was shortened by 7 bases and J by 4 bases, with 13 bases between the two germline ends. DNA for the CDR3: TGTGCCAGTAACGGAGGGGCAAGCACTGAAGCTTTCTTT. Encoded protein: CASNGGASTEAFF.

The J gene is TRBJ1-2, the V gene TRBV9; a possible D gene is TRBD1 (6 bases). The CDR3 contains 12 residues. The V gene's germline CDR1 is SGDLS and CDR2 YYNGEE. V lost 3 bases and J lost 7, with 10 bases in between. DNA for the CDR3: TGTGCCAGCAGCGGGACAGTTGTTGGCTACACCTTC. As protein: CASSGTVVGYTF.